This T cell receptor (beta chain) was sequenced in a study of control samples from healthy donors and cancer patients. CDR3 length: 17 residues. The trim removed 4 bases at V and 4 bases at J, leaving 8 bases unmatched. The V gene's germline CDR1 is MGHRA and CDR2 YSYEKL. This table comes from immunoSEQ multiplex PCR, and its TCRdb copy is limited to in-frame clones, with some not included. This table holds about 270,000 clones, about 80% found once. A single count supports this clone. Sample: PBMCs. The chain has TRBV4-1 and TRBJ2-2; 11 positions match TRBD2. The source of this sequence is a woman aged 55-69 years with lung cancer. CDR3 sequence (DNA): TGCGCCAGCAGCCCGATAGGGCTAGCGGGAGGCACCGGGGAGCTGTTTTTT. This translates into CASSPIGLAGGTGELFF.